The 10 T cell receptor beta chains listed next were all sequenced from one sample in a study of T cell changes during pregnancy in multiple sclerosis. Assay: immunoSEQ multiplex PCR; the TCRdb copy retains only in-frame clones and omits some. The table shows some 48,000 clones, with 95% occurring only once. This material consisted of CD8+ T cells from peripheral blood mononuclear cells, taken in the first trimester of pregnancy. The receptors originated from a female donor with multiple sclerosis, enrolled in a pregnancy study.

The chain combines TRBV7-2 with TRBJ2-7, with 7 bases fitting TRBD2. CDR1 and CDR2 from the germline V gene are SGHTA and FQGNSA. V lost 5 bases to trimming and J lost 5 bases; unmatched junction nucleotides: 9. CDR3 size: 14 residues. The CDR3 loop reads CASSPRGGRDEQYF. The CDR3 bases are TGTGCCAGCAGCCCTCGGGGCGGGAGAGACGAGCAGTACTTC.

The rearrangement joins TRBV11-1 to TRBJ2-7; 12 bases match TRBD2. V lost 2 bases to trimming and J lost 1 base; unmatched junction nucleotides: 6. The CDR3 contains 17 residues. Germline assignment: CDR1 SGHAT and CDR2 FQDESV (reference sequence). The CDR3 spells CASSLNLAGGPSYEQYF. The CDR3 DNA reads as TGTGCCAGCAGCTTAAATCTAGCGGGAGGGCCGTCCTACGAGCAGTACTTC.

The genes are TRBV6-5 and TRBJ2-5; 9 nucleotides match TRBD1. V dropped 7 bases and J dropped 3; count of bases not matched to a gene: 9. CDR3 size: 15 residues. The germline gives CDR1 MNHEY, CDR2 SVGAGI. The CDR3 nucleotides read TGTGCCAGCACCAGATCCCGGGACAGGGAAGAGACCCAGTACTTC. Translating gives CASTRSRDREETQYF.

This chain joins TRBV5-6 and TRBJ2-1; the D is unclear. This CDR3 has 14 residues. V gave up 1 base and J gave up 2 bases, with 7 bases separating them. CDR1 is SGHDT and CDR2 is YYEEEE in the germline V gene. CDR3 sequence reads: CASSLRVTYNEQFF. The CDR3 nucleotides read TGTGCCAGCAGCTTGCGGGTTACCTACAATGAGCAGTTCTTC.

The chain links TRBV2 to TRBJ2-1; TRBD2 aligns across 7 bases. J was trimmed by 0 bases and V by 8 bases; bases with no gene match: 4. The CDR3 totals 14 residues. The V gene's germline CDR1 is SNHLY and CDR2 FYNNEI. CDR3 sequence reads: CASVERGSYNEQFF. CDR3 DNA: TGTGCCAGCGTAGAGCGGGGCTCCTACAATGAGCAGTTCTTC. Based on the CDR3 plus reference TRBV2 and TRBJ2-1, the full variable domain is EPEVTQTPSHQVTQMGQEVILRCVPISNHLYFYWYRQILGQKVEFLVSFYNNEISEKSEIFDDQFSVERPDGSNFTLKIRSTKLEDSAMYFCASVERGSYNEQFFGPGTRLTVL.

The genes are TRBV27 and TRBJ2-5; a weak D match, TRBD2 (5 bases). The length of the CDR3 is 15 residues. Trimming removed 8 bases from V and 1 base from J, with 17 bases in between. Germline CDR1 and CDR2: MNHEY and SMNVEV (reference sequence). This chain's CDR3 is CASARVRTPQETQYF. The CDR3 DNA sequence: TGTGCCAGCGCGAGGGTGAGGACCCCCCAAGAGACCCAGTACTTC.

CDR3 sequence: CASSFRGPGANVLTF. The CDR3 bases are TGTGCCAGCAGTTTCAGGGGGCCTGGGGCCAACGTCCTGACTTTC. The chain couples TRBV28 to TRBJ2-6; 8 bases match TRBD1. The CDR3 has 15 amino acids. CDR1 MDHEN and CDR2 SYDVKM come from the germline V gene. J gave up 2 bases and V 3 bases, and 0 bases lay outside the gene matches.

The chain recombines TRBV9 with TRBJ1-2; 8 positions agree with TRBD1. Germline CDR1 reads SGDLS; CDR2 reads YYNGEE. There are 14 residues in the CDR3. The V gene end was trimmed by 4 bases and the J gene end by 5 bases; junction bases not matched to a gene: 7. Written as DNA, the CDR3 is TGTGCCAGCAGCACACAACAGGGGGGGTATGGCTACACCTTC. Its translation is CASSTQQGGYGYTF.

V and J are TRBV25-1 and TRBJ2-1, with a tentative D call TRBD1 (7 bases). The germline CDR1 and CDR2 sequences are MGHDK and SYGVNS. With 3 bases removed from V and 8 bases from J, the gap between germline ends came to 23 bases. CDR3 length: 17 residues. The CDR3 DNA follows: TGTGCCAGCAGTGAGCGTATTTTCCCAGGGGGGTCTCATGAGCAGTTCTTC. Protein: CASSERIFPGGSHEQFF.

The chain has TRBV19 and TRBJ2-3, with D possibly matching TRBD2 (5 bases). The germline V gene has CDR1 LNHDA and CDR2 SQIVND (reference sequence). This CDR3 comprises 16 residues. Trimming left V 5 bases short and J 4 bases short, with 19 bases between. CDR3 region: CASSLTAGGFADTQYF. The CDR3 nucleotides read TGTGCCAGTAGTCTTACGGCGGGTGGCTTCGCAGATACGCAGTATTTT. The whole variable domain, remainder taken from reference TRBV19 and TRBJ2-3, is DGGITQSPKYLFRKEGQNVTLSCEQNLNHDAMYWYRQDPGQGLRLIYYSQIVNDFQKGDIAEGYSVSREKKESFPLTVTSAQKNPTAFYLCASSLTAGGFADTQYFGPGTRLTVL.